What follows are 14 T cell receptor beta chains derived from one specimen sequenced in a study of cytomegalovirus exposure and HLA in healthy donors. The assay was immunoSEQ multiplex PCR, and TCRdb's table has in-frame clones only and misses some. The top ten hold around 12% of the sample, which has more than 200,000 clones, roughly 84% seen once. Specimen: PBMCs. The receptors come from a man aged 18 to 30 in good health and CMV-seropositive.

The chain carries TRBV6-1 and TRBJ2-1; D unresolved. This CDR3 spans 16 amino acids. CDR1 and CDR2 (germline): MNHNS, SASEGT. Trimming shortened V by 1 base and J by 4 bases, and 14 bases separated the two germline ends. Written as DNA, the CDR3 is TGTGCCAGCAGTGAAGAGTGGACGGTGGATTACAATGAGCAGTTCTTC. Translated: CASSEEWTVDYNEQFF.

V usage is TRBV2 and J usage is TRBJ2-3; either TRBD1 or TRBD2 may supply D (5 bases each). Trimming took 2 bases from V and 4 from J, leaving 13 bases between them. Germline values: CDR1 SNHLY, CDR2 FYNNEI. The CDR3 runs to 15 residues. The chain's CDR3 is CASSERDGFPDTQYF. Written as DNA, the CDR3 is TGTGCCAGCAGTGAACGGGACGGGTTCCCAGATACGCAGTATTTT.

The chain is built from TRBV6-1 and TRBJ1-4; 11 bases are a match to TRBD1. The germline V gene has CDR1 MNHNS and CDR2 SASEGT. CDR3 size: 14 residues. Losses at the gene ends were 7 bases for V and 10 bases for J; bases not matched to a gene: 8. CDR3 bases: TGTGCCAGCAACCTGGACAGGGGGCAGGGAAAACTGTTTTTT. Protein: CASNLDRGQGKLFF.

V gene TRBV6-5 combines with J gene TRBJ2-5; tentative D call: TRBD2 (5 bases). CDR1 and CDR2 from the germline V gene are MNHEY and SVGAGI. Trimming left V 2 bases short and J 4 bases short, with 11 bases between. This CDR3 has 14 amino acids. This CDR3 is CASSYVAFGETQYF. The DNA for the CDR3 is TGTGCCAGCAGTTACGTAGCGTTTGGAGAGACCCAGTACTTC.

The chain joins TRBV30 to TRBJ1-3; perhaps TRBD1 as D (6 bases). V lost 1 base and J lost 4, with 11 bases in between. The CDR3 runs to 14 residues. Germline assignment: CDR1 GTSNPN and CDR2 SVGIG (reference sequence). Here the CDR3 DNA reads TGTGCCTGGAGTGCACGAGGGGGGGGAAACACCATATATTTT. Its protein is CAWSARGGGNTIYF.

The gene calls are TRBV7-9 and TRBJ1-2; D unclear. The V gene's germline CDR1 is SEHNR and CDR2 FQNEAQ (reference sequence). V lost 2 bases to trimming and J lost 3 bases, with 7 bases between them. CDR3 length: 13 amino acids. As DNA, the CDR3 is TGTGCCAGCAGCTTAACGCCAGACTATGGCTACACCTTC. This codes for CASSLTPDYGYTF.

This clone is judged medium-sized. V and J are TRBV18 and TRBJ2-2, with 10 bases lining up with TRBD2. CDR1 and CDR2 (germline): KGHSH, LQKENI. V gave up 2 bases and J gave up 2 bases; unmatched junction bases: 5. This CDR3 has 17 residues. The CDR3 here is CASSPLTSGINTGELFF. CDR3 sequence (DNA): TGTGCCAGCTCACCATTAACTAGCGGGATCAACACCGGGGAGCTGTTTTTT.

This clone was counted between two and nine times. The V and J genes are TRBV5-5 and TRBJ1-2; the D is unclear. In germline, CDR1 is SGHKS, CDR2 YYEKEE (reference sequence). The ends were cut back, 7 bases at V and 5 bases at J, with 15 bases in the middle. The CDR3 contains 13 residues. DNA of the CDR3: TGTGCCAGCGGATCCGGAGACAAATATGGCTACACCTTC. Amino acid sequence: CASGSGDKYGYTF. The variable domain in full, with the rest retrieved from reference TRBV5-5 and TRBJ1-2, is DAGVTQSPTHLIKTRGQQVTLRCSPISGHKSVSWYQQVLGQGPQFIFQYYEKEERGRGNFPDRFSARQFPNYSSELNVNALLLGDSALYLCASGSGDKYGYTFGSGTRLTVV.

This chain links TRBV6-6 with TRBJ1-3; no definite D call. The V and J ends lost 1 base and 2 bases respectively, with 6 bases between them. Germline lookup yields CDR1 MNHNY and CDR2 SVGAGI (reference sequence). CDR3 length: 14 amino acids. The CDR3 region is CASSYWPTGNTIYF. Here the CDR3 DNA reads TGTGCCAGCAGTTACTGGCCTACTGGAAACACCATATATTTT.

CDR3 residues: CASGQRFYGYTF. The CDR3 DNA reads TGTGCCAGCGGGCAGAGGTTCTATGGCTACACCTTC. This sequence joins TRBV7-2 and TRBJ1-2; D ambiguous. Germline V CDR1 and CDR2: SGHTA, FQGNSA. The CDR3 consists of 12 residues. The ends were cut back, 8 bases at V and 4 bases at J, with 11 bases in the middle. The whole variable domain, remainder taken from reference TRBV7-2 and TRBJ1-2, is GAGVSQSPSNKVTEKGKDVELRCDPISGHTALYWYRQSLGQGLEFLIYFQGNSAPDKSGLPSDRFSAERTGGSVSTLTIQRTQQEDSAVYLCASGQRFYGYTFGSGTRLTVV.

The V and J genes are TRBV25-1 and TRBJ2-7; D not certain. The CDR3 totals 12 residues. Germline lookup yields CDR1 MGHDK and CDR2 SYGVNS. V was pared by 3 bases and J by 2 bases, with 5 bases between. CDR3 amino acids: CASSDLTYEQYF. The CDR3 bases are TGTGCCAGCAGTGATTTGACCTACGAGCAGTACTTC.

In the case of this clone: The same CDR3 arises from other DNA sequences in this sample as well. The chain couples TRBV5-1 to TRBJ2-6; 11 bases align to TRBD1. The CDR3 covers 17 residues. CDR1 SGHRS and CDR2 YFSETQ come from the germline V gene. After removal of 5 bases from V and 0 bases from J, the junction contained 4 bases not matched to a gene. The CDR3, as DNA: TGCGCCAGCAGTTCCGGGACAGGGGGCTCTGGGGCCAACGTCCTGACTTTC. It yields the protein CASSSGTGGSGANVLTF.

This clone was found once. The J gene is TRBJ1-3, the V gene TRBV5-1; D gene uncertain. This CDR3 has 15 amino acids. The V and J ends lost 0 bases and 0 bases respectively, with 7 bases between them. Germline-derived CDR1 and CDR2 are SGHRS and YFSETQ. The CDR3 region is CASSLDGISGNTIYF. The CDR3, as DNA: TGCGCCAGCAGCTTGGACGGGATCTCTGGAAACACCATATATTTT.

The chain joins TRBV15 to TRBJ1-2; 9 bases map to TRBD1. The CDR3 spans 13 residues. After removal of 7 bases from V and 4 bases from J, the junction contained 4 bases not matched to a gene. The germline gives CDR1 LNHNV, CDR2 YYDKDF (reference sequence). CDR3 nucleotide sequence: TGTGCCACCACGGACAGGGGAGTCTATGGCTACACCTTC. It is translated as CATTDRGVYGYTF.